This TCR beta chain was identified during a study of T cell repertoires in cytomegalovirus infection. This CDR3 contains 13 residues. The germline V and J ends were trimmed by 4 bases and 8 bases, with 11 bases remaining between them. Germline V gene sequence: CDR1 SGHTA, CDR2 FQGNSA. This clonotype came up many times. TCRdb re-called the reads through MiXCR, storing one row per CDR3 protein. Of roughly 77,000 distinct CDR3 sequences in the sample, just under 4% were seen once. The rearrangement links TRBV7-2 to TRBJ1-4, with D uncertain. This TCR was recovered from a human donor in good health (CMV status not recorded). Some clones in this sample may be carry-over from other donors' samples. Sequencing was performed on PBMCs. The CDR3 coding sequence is TGTGCCAGCAGCTGGAGGTCTCAGGAAAAACTGTTTTTT. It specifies CASSWRSQEKLFF.